This T cell receptor (beta chain) originates from a study of blood T cell repertoires in COVID-19. As for the study in general: COVID-19 samples from acute and convalescent phases originated in the United States, Italy and Spain. From T cells, B-cell-depleted T cells, or PBMCs came the material, which was cDNA or gDNA.

Germline lookup yields CDR1 SNHLY and CDR2 FYNNEI. Trimming removed 4 bases at V and 3 bases at J, with 18 bases between. The CDR3 sequence is 16 residues long. Per the authors' pipeline: Estimation of nucleated cell counts was performed using reference gene primer amplification. The data were produced by immunoSEQ multiplex PCR, yet TCRdb's version contains in-frame clones alone and is incomplete. V and J calls and clone size are those listed in that table; D and trimming were worked out from the DNA. The table records some 39,000 clones, 80% to 90% of them present only once. Input material: peripheral blood. The chain combines TRBV2 with TRBJ1-2, with a weak D call TRBD1 (5 bases). The sequence came from a man aged 40-49 years with active COVID-19. The chain's CDR3 is CASSGSWGRRDYGYTF. The CDR3 region has the DNA TGTGCCAGCAGTGGCTCCTGGGGGAGGAGGGACTATGGCTACACCTTC. Variable domain in full (rest from reference TRBV2 and TRBJ1-2): EPEVTQTPSHQVTQMGQEVILRCVPISNHLYFYWYRQILGQKVEFLVSFYNNEISEKSEIFDDQFSVERPDGSNFTLKIRSTKLEDSAMYFCASSGSWGRRDYGYTFGSGTRLTVV.